The rows below give T cell receptor beta chains drawn from one sample of a study of T cells expressing NK-cell markers. TCRdb reanalyzed the 5' RACE reads, giving one entry per CDR3 protein sequence and no DNA. The sample spans 550,000 to 600,000 distinct CDR3 sequences; the ten largest clones claim roughly 3.4%. The sequenced material came from blood T cells: a sorted CD56 or NKG2C T cell subset, CD4+ or CD8+ T cells, or bulk PBMC T cells (not recorded which). Receptors were obtained from a man in his late teens or twenties in good health. The CDR3 runs from the conserved cysteine through the conserved F or W.

V	J	length	CDR3
TRBV9	TRBJ2-6	14	CASSVAGGANVLTF
TRBV12-3/TRBV12-4	TRBJ1-2	13	CASRTDAFYGYTF
TRBV25-1	TRBJ2-5	16	CASSAALGSGGETQYF
TRBV7-9	TRBJ2-7	16	CASSLATGLYSYEQYF
TRBV7-8	TRBJ2-3	17	CASSFTSVRGSTDTQYF
TRBV3-1	TRBJ1-5	15	CASSQFVNGNQPQHF
TRBV11-2	TRBJ2-7	16	CASSLARDARVYEQYF
TRBV5-1	TRBJ2-1	14	CASSFGGTGDEQFF
TRBV20-1	TRBJ2-7	14	CSASRRDRLDEQYF
TRBV6-5	TRBJ1-3	15	CASSYRTGDTNTIYF
TRBV4-1	TRBJ2-3	18	CASSQESLTGTSTDTQYF
TRBV7-9	TRBJ2-1	15	CASTPETGGRYEQFF
TRBV4-1	TRBJ2-5	15	CASSREGQAGETQYF
TRBV7-9	TRBJ2-3	14	CASGRQGLSYTQYF
TRBV11-3	TRBJ1-1	13	CASSARWNTEAFF
TRBV6-1	TRBJ2-1	20	CASSERTGTSFLSSYNEQFF
TRBV20-1	TRBJ2-6	17	CSARDGTSGTGANVLTF
TRBV7-2	TRBJ1-5	15	CASSPSSAGGLPQHF
TRBV12-3/TRBV12-4	TRBJ1-2	15	CASSFGGRANYGYTF
TRBV7-6	TRBJ2-3	13	CASSTSGRDTQYF
TRBV2	TRBJ2-5	13	CASSAWTGETQYF
TRBV20-1	TRBJ1-2	12	CSAGTQGYGYTF
TRBV29-1	TRBJ1-1	15	CSVEDPAGSATEAFF
TRBV14	TRBJ2-1	16	CASSQGGRISYNEQFF
TRBV20-1	TRBJ1-3	12	CSAGTRSNTIYF
TRBV12-5	TRBJ2-1	18	CASGFKTSDEDSYNEQFF
TRBV27	TRBJ2-2	15	CASSLSSLTTGELFF
TRBV28	TRBJ2-1	17	CASSPNELAEKTDEQFF
TRBV2	TRBJ2-1	16	CASSEGFGIGIDEQFF
TRBV20-1	TRBJ2-7	15	CSARDPGLAPYEQYF
TRBV5-5	TRBJ2-4	14	CASSFDGGVLRQYF
TRBV19	TRBJ2-1	15	CASSSLSGRVDEQFF
TRBV27	TRBJ2-7	14	CASSPRGEFYEQYF